This T cell receptor beta chain was observed in a study of T cells in Graves' hyperthyroidism and ophthalmopathy. Points from the study as a whole: Prediction of ophthalmopathy progression came a median around 6 months pre-onset.

Only a few counts were recorded for this clonotype. Its antigen is undetermined. Template material for amplifying TCR beta CDR3 regions consisted of RNA transcripts. The HTBI set primed first-round TCR CDR3 RT-PCR. TCRdb fed the multiplex PCR reads into MiXCR, producing one record per CDR3 protein. The sample lists about 840,000 distinct CDR3 sequences; around 39% were seen once. Specimen: blood. This receptor was taken from a man aged 18 to 30 with Graves' hyperthyroidism.

This CDR3 is CASSQGPNQETQYF. DNA of the CDR3: TGCGCCAGCAGCCAAGGTCCGAACCAAGAGACCCAGTACTTC. The rearrangement uses TRBV4-1 and TRBJ2-5; D remains unclear. The CDR3 totals 14 residues. Germline V lookup: CDR1 MGHRA, CDR2 YSYEKL. V was shortened by 1 base and J by 0 bases, with 6 bases between the two germline ends.